Shown below are 28 T cell receptor beta chains from a single sample sequenced in a study of T cell responses to AZD1222 COVID-19 vaccine. TCRdb keeps only in-frame clones here, not all; method: immunoSEQ multiplex PCR. The sample contains 15,000 to 20,000 clones, approximately 84% of which appear only once. The sample here was peripheral blood, taken 28 days after the second AZD1222 dose. These receptors all stem from an adult who received the AZD1222 COVID-19 vaccine.

V is TRBV7-8 and J is TRBJ2-1; 10 bases match TRBD2. This CDR3 comprises 16 residues. Per the germline V gene, CDR1 is SGHVS and CDR2 is FQNEAQ. V shed 3 bases and J 3 bases; nucleotides not matched to a gene: 5. The CDR3, as DNA: TGTGCCAGCAGCTTTCGGACTAGCGGAATCTACAATGAGCAGTTCTTC. Amino acids: CASSFRTSGIYNEQFF.

This rearrangement joins TRBV10-1 to TRBJ2-6; D remains ambiguous. The CDR3 spans 13 residues. Trimming pared 3 bases from V and 13 bases from J, leaving 13 bases between. Germline CDR1 and CDR2: WNHNN and SYGVQD (reference sequence). For the CDR3, the DNA is TGCGCCAGCAGTGAATCCCCATCGACAGTCCTGACTTTC. Its protein is CASSESPSTVLTF.

The genes are TRBV19 and TRBJ1-1, with D tentatively TRBD1 (6 bases). The CDR3 runs 14 residues. Germline V gene sequence: CDR1 LNHDA, CDR2 SQIVND (reference sequence). Trimming removed 6 bases at V and 2 bases at J, with 13 bases between. The CDR3 nucleotides are TGTGCCAGTAGCATCAGGGGTCCAAACACTGAAGCTTTCTTT. This sequence encodes CASSIRGPNTEAFF.

This rearrangement joins TRBV6-5 to TRBJ1-2; 11 nucleotides agree with TRBD1. V lost 7 bases to trimming and J lost 7 bases; unmatched junction nucleotides: 11. The CDR3 length is 15 residues. Germline CDR1 MNHEY, CDR2 SVGAGI. As DNA, the CDR3 is TGTGCCAGCACTACGGACAGGGGGCGATCGACTGGCTACACCTTC. Amino acid sequence: CASTTDRGRSTGYTF.

The chain employs TRBV28 and TRBJ1-1; 7 bases align to TRBD1. Germline V gene lookup returns CDR1 MDHEN and CDR2 SYDVKM. J was trimmed by 7 bases and V by 8 bases; bases with no gene match: 19. The CDR3 extends over 16 amino acids. CDR3 amino acids: CASVRQGSRLRFEAFF. The CDR3 DNA sequence: TGTGCCAGCGTAAGACAGGGATCCCGCTTACGGTTTGAAGCTTTCTTT.

V usage is TRBV11-3 and J usage is TRBJ2-1; 15 positions agree with TRBD2. V gave up 6 bases and J gave up 6 bases; unmatched junction bases: 6. The CDR3 contains 16 residues. CDR1 is SGHNT and CDR2 is YENEEA in the germline V gene. This CDR3 reads CASSSGLAGGGNEQFF. In DNA, the CDR3 is TGTGCCAGCAGTTCGGGACTAGCGGGAGGCGGCAATGAGCAGTTCTTC. Full variable domain (outside the CDR3, taken from reference TRBV11-3 and TRBJ2-1): EAGVVQSPRYKIIEKKQPVAFWCNPISGHNTLYWYLQNLGQGPELLIRYENEEAVDDSQLPKDRFSAERLKGVDSTLKIQPAELGDSAVYLCASSSGLAGGGNEQFFGPGTRLTVL.

J is TRBJ1-5 and V is TRBV9; 9 nucleotides line up with TRBD1. The CDR3 consists of 16 residues. The germline CDR1 and CDR2 sequences are SGDLS and YYNGEE. V gave up 3 bases and J gave up 2 bases; unmatched junction bases: 6. The DNA for the CDR3 is TGTGCCAGCAGCGCGGGACAGGGCGAGGGCAATCAGCCCCAGCATTTT. Translating it yields CASSAGQGEGNQPQHF.

The CDR3 sequence: CASSYRQGGPYEQYF. Here the CDR3 DNA reads TGTGCCAGCAGTTATAGGCAGGGTGGACCCTACGAGCAGTACTTC. The genes are TRBV6-2 or TRBV6-3 and TRBJ2-7; D might be TRBD1 (5 bases). Trimming pared 3 bases from V and 2 bases from J, leaving 14 bases between. The CDR3 runs to 15 residues. CDR1 and CDR2 from the germline V gene are MNHEY and SVGEGT.

The genes are TRBV7-9 and TRBJ2-1; 12 positions agree with TRBD1. The CDR3 sequence is 16 residues long. After removal of 4 bases from V and 6 bases from J, the junction contained 7 bases not matched to a gene. In germline, CDR1 is SEHNR, CDR2 FQNEAQ (reference sequence). The CDR3 spells CASSSTGQGAVNEQFF. The CDR3 DNA reads TGTGCCAGCAGCTCTACGGGACAGGGGGCCGTCAATGAGCAGTTCTTC. Full variable domain (rest looked up from reference TRBV7-9 and TRBJ2-1): DTGVSQNPRHKITKRGQNVTFRCDPISEHNRLYWYRQTLGQGPEFLTYFQNEAQLEKSRLLSDRFSAERPKGSFSTLEIQRTEQGDSAMYLCASSSTGQGAVNEQFFGPGTRLTVL.

The chain is built from TRBV6-5 and TRBJ1-2; D remains unclear. Germline CDR1 is MNHEY and CDR2 is SVGAGI. V lost 7 bases, J lost 8 bases, and 14 bases lay in between. This CDR3 is 12 amino acids long. The CDR3 sequence is CASIGDPWGYTF. CDR3 nucleotide sequence: TGTGCCAGCATCGGCGACCCCTGGGGCTACACCTTC.

In this sample, this clone turned up once. This chain joins TRBV4-2 and TRBJ1-2; the D gene is possibly TRBD1 (5 bases). Germline V gene data show CDR1 as LGHNA and CDR2 as YNFKEQ. V dropped 2 bases and J dropped 5 bases, with 15 bases sitting between them. The CDR3 totals 15 residues. CDR3: CASSQSSGEGYGYTF. CDR3 DNA sequence: TGTGCCAGCAGCCAAAGTTCCGGCGAGGGGTATGGCTACACCTTC.

This rearrangement joins TRBV6-5 to TRBJ1-6; the match to TRBD1 covers 7 bases. J gave up 7 bases and V 2 bases, and 5 bases lay outside the gene matches. This CDR3 has 15 amino acids. The germline CDR1 and CDR2 sequences are MNHEY and SVGAGI. The CDR3 DNA follows: TGTGCCAGCAGTTACCCTGGGACAGAAAATTCACCCCTCCACTTT. Protein sequence: CASSYPGTENSPLHF.

The chain carries TRBV19 and TRBJ1-1; unclear D gene. Per germline, CDR1 LNHDA and CDR2 SQIVND (reference sequence). V gave up 1 base and J gave up 6 bases, with 9 bases separating them. The CDR3 has 13 amino acids. The DNA for the CDR3 is TGTGCCAGTAGTATAGCACGTGATTCTGAAGCTTTCTTT. It is translated as CASSIARDSEAFF.

The chain recombines TRBV6-5 with TRBJ1-6, with D possibly matching TRBD1 (6 bases). Germline V gene data show CDR1 as MNHEY and CDR2 as SVGAGI. This CDR3 region has 13 residues. V gave up 11 bases and J gave up 4 bases, with 12 bases separating them. For the CDR3, the DNA is TGTGCCGGGGGCAGCTCTTATAATTCACCCCTCCACTTT. Residues: CAGGSSYNSPLHF.

This clone came up a few times. CDR3 sequence (DNA): TGCGCCAGCAGCCTACTATACCGTCGACAGGGAATCGACTATGGCTACACCTTC. Protein sequence: CASSLLYRRQGIDYGYTF. The chain joins TRBV10-2 to TRBJ1-2; 7 nucleotides align to TRBD1. V gave up 6 bases and J gave up 3 bases; unmatched junction bases: 19. There are 18 residues in the CDR3. The V gene's germline CDR1 is WSHSY and CDR2 SAAADI.

The V gene is TRBV7-8, the J gene TRBJ1-6; TRBD1 matches at 8 bases. CDR1 and CDR2 from the germline V gene are SGHVS and FQNEAQ. CDR3 length equals 16 residues. After removal of 2 bases from V and 7 bases from J, the junction contained 7 bases not matched to a gene. CDR3 sequence: CASSLWAGQGNSPLHF. The CDR3 DNA reads as TGTGCCAGCAGCTTATGGGCCGGACAGGGCAATTCACCCCTCCACTTT.

This chain joins TRBV25-1 and TRBJ2-5; 7 positions match TRBD1. CDR3 length: 15 residues. Per the germline V gene, CDR1 is MGHDK and CDR2 is SYGVNS. V was pared by 3 bases and J by 4 bases, with 8 bases of the junction left unmatched. CDR3 DNA: TGTGCCAGCAGTGATCGACAGGGTGATTTAGAGACCCAGTACTTC. This sequence encodes CASSDRQGDLETQYF. The full variable domain, in which reference TRBV25-1 and TRBJ2-5 provide the parts outside the CDR3, is EADIYQTPRYLVIGTGKKITLECSQTMGHDKMYWYQQDPGMELHLIHYSYGVNSTEKGDLSSESTVSRIRTEHFPLTLESARPSHTSQYLCASSDRQGDLETQYFGPGTRLLVL.

Note on this clone: Compared with germline, one end of the junction differs, possibly owing to a read error. The chain recombines TRBV28 with TRBJ1-1; D is uncertain. The CDR3 has 11 amino acids. CDR1 is MDHEN, CDR2 SYDVKM, per germline. CDR3 DNA: TGCGGTGTGGCCCTGAACACTGAAGCTTTCTTT. This gives the protein CGVALNTEAFF. The full variable domain, with the rest looked up from reference TRBV28 and TRBJ1-1, is DVKVTQSSRYLVKRTGEKVFLECVQDMDHENMFWYRQDPGLGLRLIYFSYDVKMKEKGDIPEGYSVSREKKERFSLILESASTNQTSMYLCGVALNTEAFFGQGTRLTVV.

The genes are TRBV30 and TRBJ1-1; the D is unclear. The CDR3 has 13 amino acids. CDR1 is GTSNPN and CDR2 is SVGIG in the germline V gene (reference sequence). Deletions cut 2 bases from V and 0 bases from J, with 7 bases between. Here the CDR3 reads CAWSRGLNTEAFF. The CDR3 DNA is TGTGCCTGGAGTCGAGGGTTGAACACTGAAGCTTTCTTT.

The chain carries TRBV2 and TRBJ2-2, with D possibly TRBD2 on 5 matching bases. This CDR3 comprises 14 residues. CDR1 is SNHLY and CDR2 is FYNNEI in the germline V gene. V was clipped by 7 bases and J by 3 bases, with 12 bases between them. CDR3 DNA sequence: TGTGCCAGCAATCGGGATATCGACACCGGGGAGCTGTTTTTT. Amino acid sequence: CASNRDIDTGELFF.

The sample holds a few counts of this clone. The rearrangement uses TRBV6-2 or TRBV6-3 and TRBJ2-1; 12 bases fit TRBD2. The CDR3 has 15 amino acids. The V and J ends lost 2 bases and 12 bases, in that order; junction bases with no gene match: 8. The germline gives CDR1 MNHEY, CDR2 SVGEGT. CDR3 nucleotide sequence: TGTGCCAGCAGTTACGAGCTAGCGGGAGGGTTGATGCAGTTCTTC. As protein: CASSYELAGGLMQFF.

J is TRBJ2-7 and V is TRBV6-6; 8 bases are a match to TRBD1. This CDR3 comprises 13 residues. Germline V CDR1 and CDR2: MNHNY, SVGAGI (reference sequence). V lost 5 bases to trimming and J lost 5 bases; unmatched junction nucleotides: 5. DNA of the CDR3: TGTGCCAGCAGTAACCAGGGGGCTGACGAGCAGTACTTC. This sequence encodes CASSNQGADEQYF.

This clone was counted between two and nine times. The rearrangement links TRBV10-3 to TRBJ1-1, with 9 bases lining up with TRBD1. In germline, CDR1 is ENHRY, CDR2 SYGVKD. The CDR3 has 12 amino acids. Unmatched junction bases numbered 7, after V lost 9 bases and J lost 8 bases. The CDR3 DNA reads as TGTGCCATTGCTACAGGGGGCTCGGAAGCTTTCTTT. It yields the protein CAIATGGSEAFF.

This sequence joins TRBV19 and TRBJ1-1; D not resolved. Between the trimmed V and J ends, which lost 3 bases and 1 base, there was a span of 9 bases. Per germline, CDR1 LNHDA and CDR2 SQIVND (reference sequence). The CDR3 is 14 amino acids. As DNA, the CDR3 is TGTGCCAGTAGTATTGGAGGAGGGAACACTGAAGCTTTCTTT. Translating gives CASSIGGGNTEAFF.

The chain carries TRBV6-5 and TRBJ1-1, with 7 bases identical to TRBD1. CDR3 length: 14 amino acids. Losses at the gene ends were 6 bases for V and 1 base for J; bases not matched to a gene: 5. Germline-derived CDR1 and CDR2 are MNHEY and SVGAGI. As DNA, the CDR3 is TGTGCCAGCAGCTCGGGACAGACGAACACTGAAGCTTTCTTT. It encodes CASSSGQTNTEAFF.

The chain employs TRBV19 and TRBJ1-1, with a weak D call TRBD1 (5 bases). V lost 7 bases, J lost 2 bases, and 14 bases lay in between. Germline assignment: CDR1 LNHDA and CDR2 SQIVND (reference sequence). The CDR3 consists of 14 residues. CDR3 loop: CASTLGAVNTEAFF. The CDR3 bases are TGTGCCAGTACCCTCGGGGCGGTCAACACTGAAGCTTTCTTT.

V is TRBV4-2 and J is TRBJ2-7; the match to TRBD2 covers 11 bases. Germline trimming cut 5 bases from V and 3 bases from J; bases unmatched to any gene: 9. Looked up from germline, CDR1 is LGHNA and CDR2 is YNFKEQ. This CDR3 comprises 16 residues. CDR3 residues: CASSGPGTSGRYEQYF. The CDR3, as DNA: TGTGCCAGCAGCGGCCCCGGGACTAGCGGACGCTACGAGCAGTACTTC.

This clone was seen more than once but under ten times. The J gene is TRBJ1-2, the V gene TRBV6-6; no clear D gene. The germline V gene has CDR1 MNHNY and CDR2 SVGAGI (reference sequence). The CDR3 covers 14 residues. Trimming shortened V by 6 bases and J by 2 bases, and 13 bases separated the two germline ends. DNA of the CDR3: TGTGCCAGCAGCCGACTCGAGTTGAACTATGGCTACACCTTC. Its protein is CASSRLELNYGYTF.